One and the same sample provided the 19 T cell receptor beta chains below, sequenced in a study of metastatic and nonmetastatic thyroid tumors. With MiXCR, TCRdb called clones anew from the PCR reads. The data show just over 15,000 clones, roughly a third seen once. Among the patients, none had received any treatment before thyroid surgery. The sequenced material came from tumor tissue. The receptor set was obtained from a male donor with papillary thyroid cancer or a benign thyroid nodule (not recorded which). Some clones in this sample may be carry-over from other donors' samples.

By share, this clone ranks as medium-sized. The chain combines TRBV9 with TRBJ2-1; D is possibly TRBD1 (7 bases). In germline, CDR1 is SGDLS, CDR2 YYNGEE. The CDR3 loop spans 13 amino acids. V lost 10 bases, J lost 7 bases, and 18 bases lay in between. This chain's CDR3 is CAACRGDGNEQFF. The CDR3 DNA sequence: TGTGCCGCTTGCAGGGGGGATGGTAATGAGCAGTTCTTC.

This clone was seen ten or more times. This may come from a read error, since a much larger clone is one base off. The same CDR3 is also encoded by other DNA sequences in this sample. This chain connects TRBV19 to TRBJ2-7, with no clear D. This CDR3 contains 14 residues. CDR1 and CDR2 from the germline V gene are LNHDA and SQIVND (reference sequence). The V end lost 1 base, the J end lost 2 bases, and 9 bases lay between the germline ends. The CDR3 nucleotides read TGTGCCAGTAGTATAGTCGGCGCTGCCTACGAGCAGTACTTC. Translation: CASSIVGAAYEQYF. Together with reference TRBV19 and TRBJ2-7, the CDR3 gives the full variable domain: DGGITQSPKYLFRKEGQNVTLSCEQNLNHDAMYWYRQDPGQGLRLIYYSQIVNDFQKGDIAEGYSVSREKKESFPLTVTSAQKNPTAFYLCASSIVGAAYEQYFGPGTRLTVT.

This clone was counted a few times. An end of the junction does not agree with germline; a read error may underlie this. Other DNA variants within this sample encode the same CDR3. CDR3: CASSPSGHGTDTQYF. The CDR3 coding sequence is TGTGCCAGCAGCCCAAGCGGCCATGGGACAGATACACAGTATTTT. The V and J genes are TRBV11-2 and TRBJ2-3; 7 positions match TRBD1. The CDR3 has 15 amino acids. CDR1 and CDR2 (germline): SGHAT, FQNNGV.

By sample share, this clone is medium-sized. The gene calls are TRBV20-1 and TRBJ2-7, with D hard to call. There are 13 residues in the CDR3. Germline V CDR1 and CDR2: DFQATT, SNEGSKA (reference sequence). V was cut by 1 base and J by 3 bases, with 10 bases left in between. For the CDR3, the DNA is TGCAGTGCTAGAGTCCCCTTGGGCTACGAGCAGTACTTC. Protein product: CSARVPLGYEQYF.

The rearrangement links TRBV11-2 to TRBJ1-6; the D is unclear. The CDR3 spans 15 residues. The ends were cut back, 5 bases at V and 0 bases at J, with 8 bases in the middle. CDR1 SGHAT and CDR2 FQNNGV come from the germline V gene. CDR3 in amino acids: CASSPRSSYNSPLHF. CDR3 in DNA: TGTGCCAGCAGCCCACGGAGCTCCTATAATTCACCCCTCCACTTT.

This clone was recorded once. The chain has TRBV18 and TRBJ1-2; D might be TRBD1 (5 bases). CDR1 KGHSH and CDR2 LQKENI come from the germline V gene. Trimming cost V 2 bases and J 8 bases, with 12 bases left between them. The CDR3 is 13 residues long. The CDR3 DNA reads TGTGCCAGCTCACCAGAGCAGGGAAGCGGCTACACCTTC. It yields the protein CASSPEQGSGYTF.

This clone was counted at least ten times. The CDR3 DNA is TGTGCTAGTGGTTTGGCGGACAGGGTCCAAGAGACCCAGTACTTC. Translation gives CASGLADRVQETQYF. The J gene is TRBJ2-5, the V gene TRBV12-5; 8 bases agree with TRBD1. Germline trimming cut 1 base from V and 1 base from J; bases unmatched to any gene: 2. This CDR3 comprises 15 residues. Germline V CDR1 and CDR2: LGHNT, FRNRAP.

This clone has a single count. The chain joins TRBV7-3 to TRBJ2-1, with 15 nucleotides matching TRBD2. The CDR3 runs 17 residues. CDR1 SGHTA and CDR2 FQGTGA come from the germline V gene. V lost 1 base, J lost 7 bases, and 5 bases stayed unmatched. CDR3 residues: CASSLRGGTSGRNEQFF. The CDR3 DNA follows: TGTGCCAGCAGCTTAAGAGGGGGGACTAGCGGGAGGAATGAGCAGTTCTTC.

The genes are TRBV5-1 and TRBJ2-7; 10 positions match TRBD2. V lost 0 bases, J lost 3 bases, and 0 bases stayed unmatched. This CDR3 is built from 14 residues. CDR1 SGHRS and CDR2 YFSETQ come from the germline V gene. CDR3 sequence reads: CASSLASGSYEQYF. In DNA, the CDR3 is TGCGCCAGCAGCTTGGCTAGCGGGAGCTACGAGCAGTACTTC.

This clone was recorded many times. This chain uses TRBV3-1 with TRBJ2-2, with 7 bases lining up with TRBD2. J gave up 5 bases and V 3 bases, and 3 bases lay outside the gene matches. In germline, CDR1 is LGHDT, CDR2 YNNKEL (reference sequence). The CDR3 has 14 residues. The CDR3 region is CASSQGRGTGELFF. CDR3 sequence (DNA): TGTGCCAGCAGCCAGGGGAGGGGAACCGGGGAGCTGTTTTTT.

The V and J genes are TRBV7-2 and TRBJ1-2; unclear D gene. The germline V gene encodes CDR1 SGHTA and CDR2 FQGNSA. The CDR3 has 12 amino acids. The V and J ends lost 5 bases and 4 bases respectively, with 8 bases between them. CDR3 residues: CASSPPLYGYTF. Here the CDR3 DNA reads TGTGCCAGCAGCCCGCCTCTCTATGGCTACACCTTC.

The V and J genes are TRBV7-3 and TRBJ2-3; 10 bases are shared with TRBD1. Germline values: CDR1 SGHTA, CDR2 FQGTGA. V dropped 4 bases and J dropped 6; count of bases not matched to a gene: 10. This CDR3 has 16 amino acids. The CDR3 nucleotides are TGTGCCAGCAGCTCGAGACAGGGGGCGAGGTCCGATACGCAGTATTTT. This translates into CASSSRQGARSDTQYF.

The chain couples TRBV12-3 or TRBV12-4 to TRBJ1-2; perhaps TRBD1 as D (5 bases). The CDR3 has 14 amino acids. V lost 5 bases and J 4 bases, leaving 14 bases between the germline ends. CDR3 bases: TGTGCCAGCAGTCCAATGGACACTTTCTATGGCTACACCTTC. Its protein is CASSPMDTFYGYTF.

The table lists this clone with a count of one. The chain is built from TRBV5-1 and TRBJ1-3; D unresolved. The CDR3 loop spans 16 amino acids. The V end lost 4 bases, the J end lost 0 bases, and 14 bases lay between the germline ends. The germline V gene has CDR1 SGHRS and CDR2 YFSETQ. CDR3 amino acids: CASSNRHVDSGNTIYF. CDR3 DNA sequence: TGCGCCAGCAGCAATCGGCACGTCGACTCTGGAAACACCATATATTTT.

This clone was recorded many times. This chain joins TRBV27 and TRBJ1-1; no firm D call. The CDR3 loop spans 14 amino acids. Per the germline V gene, CDR1 is MNHEY and CDR2 is SMNVEV (reference sequence). V lost 7 bases, J lost 2 bases, and 14 bases lay in between. The CDR3 DNA follows: TGTGCCAGCAAATTGGGGATCCCTAACACTGAAGCTTTCTTT. Residues: CASKLGIPNTEAFF.

The CDR3 sequence: CASTPLIAGELFF. The CDR3 nucleotides read TGTGCCAGCACCCCCCTGATCGCCGGGGAGCTGTTTTTT. The gene calls are TRBV12-3 or TRBV12-4 and TRBJ2-2; D is unclear. Trimming cost V 7 bases and J 6 bases, with 12 bases left between them. The CDR3 covers 13 residues.

At least ten counts were recorded for this clone. This chain uses TRBV3-1 with TRBJ1-6; TRBD1 might be the D (5 bases). This CDR3 region has 13 residues. Per the germline V gene, CDR1 is LGHDT and CDR2 is YNNKEL (reference sequence). With 6 bases removed from V and 10 bases from J, the gap between germline ends came to 13 bases. CDR3 in DNA: TGTGCCAGCAGGACAGCCCCGGCATCACCCCTCCACTTT. Its protein product is CASRTAPASPLHF.

This clone was recorded a few times. This may be a read error: a much more frequent sequence differs by one nucleotide. The chain joins TRBV7-3 to TRBJ2-1; D is undetermined. Trimming left V 5 bases short and J 8 bases short, with 13 bases between. The CDR3 extends over 13 amino acids. The germline CDR1 and CDR2 sequences are SGHTA and FQGTGA. CDR3 DNA: TGTGCCAGCAGCAAGGACCTTCGGTATGAGCAGTTCTTC. Encoded protein: CASSKDLRYEQFF.

The chain has TRBV11-3 and TRBJ1-1; possibly TRBD1 for D (6 bases). V was cut by 1 base and J by 2 bases, with 8 bases left in between. The CDR3 extends over 14 amino acids. Germline assignment: CDR1 SGHNT and CDR2 YENEEA. The CDR3 loop reads CASSLGGGNTEAFF. The CDR3 DNA reads TGTGCCAGCAGCTTAGGTGGGGGCAACACTGAAGCTTTCTTT.